A single sample gave rise to the 9 T cell receptor beta chains below, sequenced in a study of shared clonotypes between healthy human individuals. The method was immunoSEQ multiplex PCR; TCRdb's version includes in-frame clones alone and lacks a portion of them. The data contain 2 million to 2.5 million clones, around 93% of them singletons. The specimen sequenced was naive CD4+ T cells from PBMCs. Documented subset: CD45RA+ positively selected. The receptors here all came from a man younger than 30 in good health. Some clones in this sample may be carry-over from other donors' samples.

The chain links TRBV6-6 to TRBJ1-4, with 9 nucleotides matching TRBD1. V shed 7 bases, J shed 2 bases, and the junction held 5 bases outside the gene matches. Germline V gene lookup returns CDR1 MNHNY and CDR2 SVGAGI (reference sequence). There are 15 residues in the CDR3. CDR3 region: CASNKQGATNEKLFF. CDR3 nucleotides: TGTGCCAGCAACAAACAGGGGGCGACTAATGAAAAACTGTTTTTT.

The chain uses TRBV5-1 and TRBJ1-3; unclear D gene. The V end was cut by 2 bases, the J end by 4 bases, with 13 bases between. Looked up from germline, CDR1 is SGHRS and CDR2 is YFSETQ. This CDR3 comprises 15 residues. This CDR3 reads CASSFSLGRGNTIYF. In DNA, the CDR3 is TGCGCCAGCAGCTTCAGTCTTGGGAGGGGAAACACCATATATTTT.

In this sample, this clone turned up a few times. J is TRBJ1-4 and V is TRBV4-2; D is undetermined. V was clipped by 4 bases and J by 0 bases, with 12 bases between them. In germline, CDR1 is LGHNA, CDR2 YNFKEQ. The length of the CDR3 is 16 residues. In DNA form, the CDR3 reads TGTGCCAGCAGCCCCAAGTCCCGGTCAACTAATGAAAAACTGTTTTTT. Translating it yields CASSPKSRSTNEKLFF.

This clone was picked up one time. The chain combines TRBV2 with TRBJ2-3; possible D gene TRBD2, 5 bases. CDR1 SNHLY and CDR2 FYNNEI come from the germline V gene. The CDR3 covers 15 residues. The V and J ends lost 2 bases and 1 base respectively, with 10 bases between them. The CDR3 coding sequence is TGTGCCAGCAGTGAATCCGGGATGGGCACAGATACGCAGTATTTT. Residues: CASSESGMGTDTQYF. The whole variable domain, remainder taken from reference TRBV2 and TRBJ2-3, is EPEVTQTPSHQVTQMGQEVILRCVPISNHLYFYWYRQILGQKVEFLVSFYNNEISEKSEIFDDQFSVERPDGSNFTLKIRSTKLEDSAMYFCASSESGMGTDTQYFGPGTRLTVL.

The chain uses TRBV29-1 and TRBJ2-1, with no clear D. Germline V CDR1 and CDR2: SQVTM, ANQGSEA. Trimming shortened V by 5 bases and J by 7 bases, and 18 bases separated the two germline ends. CDR3 size: 14 residues. This CDR3 is CSVFGLVFLNEQFF. DNA of the CDR3: TGCAGCGTTTTTGGGCTAGTCTTCTTGAATGAGCAGTTCTTC.

This sequence joins TRBV7-2 and TRBJ2-3, with D possibly matching TRBD1 (5 bases). This CDR3 is 16 amino acids long. Deletions cut 0 bases from V and 4 bases from J, with 14 bases between. Germline CDR1 is SGHTA and CDR2 is FQGNSA. This CDR3 reads CASSLAGTVGPDTQYF. CDR3 bases: TGTGCCAGCAGCTTAGCGGGAACGGTGGGGCCAGATACGCAGTATTTT.

J is TRBJ2-7 and V is TRBV7-3, with 7 bases matching TRBD1. The germline gives CDR1 SGHTA, CDR2 FQGTGA. This CDR3 has 13 residues. The ends lost 5 bases at V and 10 bases at J; junction bases unmatched: 11. The CDR3 nucleotides read TGTGCCAGCAGCCTGGCCCGGGACAGTCATCAGTACTTC. It translates to CASSLARDSHQYF.

This rearrangement joins TRBV10-3 to TRBJ2-3, with 7 bases fitting TRBD2. CDR3 size: 15 residues. V trimming: 11 bases; J trimming: 2 bases; junction bases outside the gene matches: 13. Germline CDR1 ENHRY, CDR2 SYGVKD. The CDR3 loop is CAASSGDGPTDTQYF. The DNA of the CDR3 is TGTGCCGCTTCTAGCGGCGACGGTCCCACAGATACGCAGTATTTT.

This clone was seen a single time. The chain recombines TRBV5-1 with TRBJ1-3; D is unresolved. The CDR3 loop spans 16 amino acids. V was clipped by 4 bases and J by 0 bases, with 14 bases between them. CDR1 SGHRS and CDR2 YFSETQ come from the germline V gene. The CDR3 spells CASSPVEGHSGNTIYF. The CDR3, as DNA: TGCGCCAGCAGCCCGGTCGAGGGCCACTCTGGAAACACCATATATTTT.